The source of this T cell receptor (beta chain) is a study of monozygotic twins with inflammatory bowel disease. cDNA for each sample came from eight separate reactions. Reprocessing the 5' RACE reads, TCRdb reports a single entry for every CDR3 protein and omits DNA. The table for this sample gives approximately 390,000 distinct CDR3 sequences. This CDR3 contains 14 residues. Germline V lookup: CDR1 MNHNS, CDR2 SASEGT. V gene TRBV6-1 combines with J gene TRBJ1-4; TCRdb outputs TRBD1, but without DNA this stays unchecked. Input material: blood. This TCR derives from a human donor with ulcerative colitis or Crohn's disease, or a healthy co-twin of an affected twin (not recorded which). The CDR3: CASSGQPYNEKLFF.